This TCR beta chain was found in a study of OX40 agonist ivuxolimab in advanced cancers. The CDR3 is 13 amino acids. Germline V CDR1 and CDR2: MNHNY, SVGAGI (reference sequence). Trimming took off 1 base at V and 3 bases at J, with 6 bases between the two ends. Assay: immunoSEQ multiplex PCR; the TCRdb copy retains only in-frame clones and omits some. The table has around 65,000 clones, 92% seen once; the top ten hold over 10%. This sequence joins TRBV6-6 and TRBJ2-5, with D perhaps given as TRBD1 or TRBD2 (5 bases each). The starting material was CD4+ or CD8+ T cells sorted from blood, obtained in a trial of the OX40 agonist ivuxolimab. The receptor's source is an adult with an advanced solid tumor such as melanoma, head and neck, liver or kidney cancer. DNA for the CDR3: TGTGCCAGCAGTTACTTGGGGGAAGAGACCCAGTACTTC. It specifies CASSYLGEETQYF.